These T cell receptor beta chains were read from a single sample in a study of cytomegalovirus exposure and HLA in healthy donors. TCRdb's table, derived via immunoSEQ multiplex PCR, lists solely in-frame clones and lacks some. The table includes 100,000 to 150,000 clones, around nine tenths detected once. The sequencing sample was made of PBMCs. The receptors derive from a man aged 25-45 years in good health and CMV-seronegative. CDR3s include the opening cysteine and the closing phenylalanine or tryptophan. A D gene is named only where the DNA matches it firmly.

J gene | D gene | V gene | CDR3 protein
TRBJ2-1 | NA | TRBV29-1 | CSVRRGSYNEQFF
TRBJ1-1 | NA | TRBV18 | CASSLWDFSTEAFF
TRBJ1-5 | NA | TRBV4-2 | CASSQALREAGPQHF
TRBJ2-7 | TRBD2 | TRBV7-2 | CASSPSGVSSYEQYF
TRBJ1-5 | NA | TRBV4-2 | CASSQPEGGSNQPQHF
TRBJ2-7 | NA | TRBV18 | CASSPPAQTYEQYF
TRBJ2-7 | TRBD1 | TRBV7-9 | CASSLGNRGYEQYF
TRBJ2-7 | NA | TRBV5-1 | CASSTGLTPYEQYF
TRBJ1-1 | NA | TRBV9 | CASSVVPGMVTEAFF
TRBJ1-1 | NA | TRBV19 | CASSLWPQNTEAFF
TRBJ1-2 | NA | TRBV5-1 | CASSLDTGSGGYTF
TRBJ2-5 | NA | TRBV9 | CASSSPDWLETQYF
TRBJ2-2 | NA | TRBV5-4 | CASKARATTGELFF
TRBJ2-7 | NA | TRBV2 | CASSPTGDEQYF
TRBJ2-1 | NA | TRBV9 | CASSDGTFYNEQFF
TRBJ2-7 | TRBD2 | TRBV11-2 | CASSWTSDTTYEQYF
TRBJ1-1 | NA | TRBV5-1 | CASSLQGNTEAFF
TRBJ1-1 | NA | TRBV5-1 | CASSLEQGYPEAFF
TRBJ1-5 | TRBD1 | TRBV7-2 | CASSYGQGGNQPQHF
TRBJ1-4 | TRBD1 | TRBV18 | CASSPSQGLYEKLFF
TRBJ2-5 | NA | TRBV6-6 | CASSLGRETQYF
TRBJ2-1 | TRBD1 | TRBV5-6 | CASSSRTGVNEQFF
TRBJ2-7 | NA | TRBV6-7 | CARNRAASYEQYF
TRBJ2-5 | NA | TRBV5-5 | CASSKDSQETQYF
TRBJ1-1 | NA | TRBV19 | CASLGRNGVNTEAFF
TRBJ2-2 | NA | TRBV7-6 | CASSVLEVPTGELFF
TRBJ1-5 | TRBD1 | TRBV27 | CASSPDRDNQPQHF
TRBJ1-1 | NA | TRBV6-6 | CASTSSVRSTEAFF
TRBJ2-2 | TRBD2 | TRBV5-4 | CASSQQRGANTGELFF
TRBJ1-5 | NA | TRBV15 | CATSRDRNRLFGASGPQHF
TRBJ1-6 | NA | TRBV5-4 | CASSLGGSVNSPLHF
TRBJ2-5 | TRBD2 | TRBV7-9 | CASSFIFGEGETQYF
TRBJ1-4 | TRBD1 | TRBV9 | CASSPGQTNEKLFF
TRBJ1-3 | NA | TRBV14 | CASSQVAGQSYF
TRBJ2-3 | NA | TRBV29-1 | CSVDGGADTQYF
TRBJ2-7 | NA | TRBV4-2 | CASSHPGGGSTYEQYF
TRBJ2-5 | NA | TRBV7-2 | CASSLGVSYQETQYF
TRBJ1-2 | NA | TRBV6-1 | CASSEWSVGTEWGGYTF
TRBJ2-5 | TRBD1 | TRBV4-3 | CASSQGGTGVETQYF
TRBJ1-4 | NA | TRBV5-1 | CASRQGVEEKLFF
TRBJ2-7 | NA | TRBV6-5 | CASSSIHEQYF
TRBJ1-4 | NA | TRBV15 | CATSSATGLVTNEKLFF
TRBJ1-4 | NA | TRBV18 | CASASPGTNEKLFF
TRBJ2-7 | NA | TRBV6-1 | CASSWSGGGEQYF